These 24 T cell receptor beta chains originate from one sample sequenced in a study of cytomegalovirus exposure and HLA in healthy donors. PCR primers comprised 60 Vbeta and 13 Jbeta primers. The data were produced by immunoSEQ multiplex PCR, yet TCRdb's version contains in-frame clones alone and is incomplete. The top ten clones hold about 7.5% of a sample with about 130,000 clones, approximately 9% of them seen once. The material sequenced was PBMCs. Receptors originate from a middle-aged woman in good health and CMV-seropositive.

The CDR3 region has the DNA TGTGCCAGCAGCTATCGGGCAGGGAAACTGTTTTTT. Residues: CASSYRAGKLFF. The chain employs TRBV7-2 and TRBJ1-4; maybe TRBD1 (5 bases). Trimming took off 4 bases at V and 11 bases at J, with 11 bases between the two ends. CDR3 length equals 12 residues. In germline, CDR1 is SGHTA, CDR2 FQGNSA.

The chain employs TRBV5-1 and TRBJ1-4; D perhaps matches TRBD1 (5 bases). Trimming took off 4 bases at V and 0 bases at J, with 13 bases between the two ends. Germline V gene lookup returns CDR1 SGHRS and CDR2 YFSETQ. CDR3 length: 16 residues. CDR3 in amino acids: CASSRGGSPTNEKLFF. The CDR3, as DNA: TGCGCCAGCAGCCGGGGGGGTAGCCCAACTAATGAAAAACTGTTTTTT.

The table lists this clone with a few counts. CDR3 region: CASSGLTAANYGYTF. The CDR3 region has the DNA TGTGCCAGCAGTGGCCTGACAGCAGCTAACTATGGCTACACCTTC. The chain joins TRBV25-1 to TRBJ1-2, with TRBD1 as a possible D gene (5 bases). CDR1 is MGHDK, CDR2 SYGVNS, per germline. V was clipped by 4 bases and J by 0 bases, with 12 bases between them. This CDR3 region has 15 residues.

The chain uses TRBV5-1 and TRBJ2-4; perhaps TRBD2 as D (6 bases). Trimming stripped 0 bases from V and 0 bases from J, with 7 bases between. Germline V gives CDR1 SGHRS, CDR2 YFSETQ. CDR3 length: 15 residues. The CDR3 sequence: CASSLAGLAKNIQYF. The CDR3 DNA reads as TGCGCCAGCAGCTTGGCGGGACTAGCCAAAAACATTCAGTACTTC.

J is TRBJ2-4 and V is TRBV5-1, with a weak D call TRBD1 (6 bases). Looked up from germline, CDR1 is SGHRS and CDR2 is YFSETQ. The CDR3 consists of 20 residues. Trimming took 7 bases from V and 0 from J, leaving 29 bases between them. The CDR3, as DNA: TGCGCCAGCCCCAAATGGTACCCCGGGACATGGAAACTAGCCAAAAACATTCAGTACTTC. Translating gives CASPKWYPGTWKLAKNIQYF.

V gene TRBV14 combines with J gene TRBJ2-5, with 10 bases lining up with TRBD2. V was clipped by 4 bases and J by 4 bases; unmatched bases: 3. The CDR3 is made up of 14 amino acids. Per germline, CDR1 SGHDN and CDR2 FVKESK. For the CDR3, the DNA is TGTGCCAGCAGCCCCTGGACTAGCGGAGAGACCCAGTACTTC. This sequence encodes CASSPWTSGETQYF.

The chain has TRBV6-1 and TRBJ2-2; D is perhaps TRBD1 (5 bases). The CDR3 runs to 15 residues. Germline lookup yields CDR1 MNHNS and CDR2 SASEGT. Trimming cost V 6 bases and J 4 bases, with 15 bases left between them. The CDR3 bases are TGTGCCAGCAGGAAGCAGGGAAGTGGCACCGGGGAGCTGTTTTTT. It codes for CASRKQGSGTGELFF.

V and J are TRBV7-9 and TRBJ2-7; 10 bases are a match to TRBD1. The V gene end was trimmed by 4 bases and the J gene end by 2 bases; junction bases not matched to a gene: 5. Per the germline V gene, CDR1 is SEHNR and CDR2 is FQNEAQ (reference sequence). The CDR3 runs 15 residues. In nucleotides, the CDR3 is TGTGCCAGCAGCTCGGACAGGGGGGGAACCTACGAGCAGTACTTC. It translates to CASSSDRGGTYEQYF.

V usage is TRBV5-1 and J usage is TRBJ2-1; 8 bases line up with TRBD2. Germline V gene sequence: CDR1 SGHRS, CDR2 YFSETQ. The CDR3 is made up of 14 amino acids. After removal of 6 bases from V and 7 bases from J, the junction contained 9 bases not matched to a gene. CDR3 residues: CASMYIGGGNEQFF. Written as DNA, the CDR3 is TGCGCCAGCATGTACATCGGCGGGGGGAATGAGCAGTTCTTC. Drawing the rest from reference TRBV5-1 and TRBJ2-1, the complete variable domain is KAGVTQTPRYLIKTRGQQVTLSCSPISGHRSVSWYQQTPGQGLQFLFEYFSETQRNKGNFPGRFSGRQFSNSRSEMNVSTLELGDSALYLCASMYIGGGNEQFFGPGTRLTVL.

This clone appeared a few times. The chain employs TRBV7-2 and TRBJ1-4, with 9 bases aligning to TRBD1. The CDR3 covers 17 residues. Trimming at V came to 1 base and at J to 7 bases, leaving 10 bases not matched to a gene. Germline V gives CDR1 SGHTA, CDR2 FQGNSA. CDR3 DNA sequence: TGTGCCAGCAGCTTAGGGGACAGGGTCCCTTCTGGTGAAAAACTGTTTTTT. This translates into CASSLGDRVPSGEKLFF.

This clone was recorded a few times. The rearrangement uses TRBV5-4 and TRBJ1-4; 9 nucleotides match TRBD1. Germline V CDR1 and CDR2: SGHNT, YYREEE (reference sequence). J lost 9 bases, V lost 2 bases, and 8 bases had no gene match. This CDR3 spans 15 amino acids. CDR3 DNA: TGTGCCAGCAGCTTCCGCCCCGGGACAGGGCAAAAACTGTTTTTT. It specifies CASSFRPGTGQKLFF.

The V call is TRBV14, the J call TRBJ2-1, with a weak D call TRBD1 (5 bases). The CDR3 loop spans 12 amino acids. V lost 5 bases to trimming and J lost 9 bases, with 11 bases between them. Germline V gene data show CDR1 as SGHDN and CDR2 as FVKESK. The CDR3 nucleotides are TGTGCCAGCAGCACAGGTAGGGGTGAGCAGTTCTTC. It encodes CASSTGRGEQFF. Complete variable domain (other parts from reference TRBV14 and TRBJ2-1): EAGVTQFPSHSVIEKGQTVTLRCDPISGHDNLYWYRRVMGKEIKFLLHFVKESKQDESGMPNNRFLAERTGGTYSTLKVQPAELEDSGVYFCASSTGRGEQFFGPGTRLTVL.

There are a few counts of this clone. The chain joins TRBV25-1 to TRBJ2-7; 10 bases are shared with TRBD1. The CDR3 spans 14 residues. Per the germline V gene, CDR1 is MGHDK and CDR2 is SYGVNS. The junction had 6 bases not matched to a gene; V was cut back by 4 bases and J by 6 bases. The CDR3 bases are TGTGCCAGCAGTGCCGGACAGGGGGATGGCGAGCAGTACTTC. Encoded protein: CASSAGQGDGEQYF.

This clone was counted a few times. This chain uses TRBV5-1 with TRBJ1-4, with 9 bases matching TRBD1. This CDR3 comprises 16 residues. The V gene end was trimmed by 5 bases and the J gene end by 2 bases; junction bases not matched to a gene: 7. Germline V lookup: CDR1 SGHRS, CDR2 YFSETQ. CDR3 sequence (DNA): TGCGCCAGCAGGAACGGGGACAGGGCGACTAATGAAAAACTGTTTTTT. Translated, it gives CASRNGDRATNEKLFF.

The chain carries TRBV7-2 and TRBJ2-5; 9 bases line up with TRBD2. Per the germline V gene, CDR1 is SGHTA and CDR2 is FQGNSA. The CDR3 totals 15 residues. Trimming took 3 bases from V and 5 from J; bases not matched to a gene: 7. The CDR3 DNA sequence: TGTGCCAGCAGCTTCCAGCGGGGGGCTGGGGAGACCCAGTACTTC. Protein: CASSFQRGAGETQYF.

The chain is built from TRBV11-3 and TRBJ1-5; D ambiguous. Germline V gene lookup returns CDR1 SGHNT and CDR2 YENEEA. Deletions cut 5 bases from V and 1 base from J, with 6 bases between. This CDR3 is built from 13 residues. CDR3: CASSEHSNQPQHF. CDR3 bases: TGTGCCAGCAGCGAACACAGCAATCAGCCCCAGCATTTT. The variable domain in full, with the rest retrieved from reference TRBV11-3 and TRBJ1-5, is EAGVVQSPRYKIIEKKQPVAFWCNPISGHNTLYWYLQNLGQGPELLIRYENEEAVDDSQLPKDRFSAERLKGVDSTLKIQPAELGDSAVYLCASSEHSNQPQHFGDGTRLSIL.

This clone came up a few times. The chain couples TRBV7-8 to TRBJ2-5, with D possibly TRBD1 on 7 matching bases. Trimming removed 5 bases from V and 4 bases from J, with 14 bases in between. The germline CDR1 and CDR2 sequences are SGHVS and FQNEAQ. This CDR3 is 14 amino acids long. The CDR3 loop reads CASSHHRGGETQYF. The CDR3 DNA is TGTGCCAGCAGCCACCACAGGGGAGGAGAGACCCAGTACTTC.

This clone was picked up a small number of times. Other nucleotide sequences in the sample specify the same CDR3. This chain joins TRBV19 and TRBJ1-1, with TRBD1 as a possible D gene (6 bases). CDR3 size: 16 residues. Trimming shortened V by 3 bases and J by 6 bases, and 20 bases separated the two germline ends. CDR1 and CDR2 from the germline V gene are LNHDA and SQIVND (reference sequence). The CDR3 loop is CASSIKTVRGFSEAFF. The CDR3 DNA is TGTGCCAGTAGTATCAAGACGGTCAGGGGTTTTTCTGAAGCTTTCTTT.

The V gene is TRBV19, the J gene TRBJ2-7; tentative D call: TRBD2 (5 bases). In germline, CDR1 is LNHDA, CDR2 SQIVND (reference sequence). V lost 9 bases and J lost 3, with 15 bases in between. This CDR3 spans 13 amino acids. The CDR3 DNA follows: TGTGCCAGCCGGCGGGCCCTCCACTACGAGCAGTACTTC. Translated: CASRRALHYEQYF.

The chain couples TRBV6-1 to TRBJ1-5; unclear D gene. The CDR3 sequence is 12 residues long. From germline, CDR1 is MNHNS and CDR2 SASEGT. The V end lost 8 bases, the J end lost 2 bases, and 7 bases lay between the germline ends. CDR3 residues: CASEVGNQPQHF. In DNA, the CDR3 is TGTGCCAGCGAGGTGGGCAATCAGCCCCAGCATTTT.

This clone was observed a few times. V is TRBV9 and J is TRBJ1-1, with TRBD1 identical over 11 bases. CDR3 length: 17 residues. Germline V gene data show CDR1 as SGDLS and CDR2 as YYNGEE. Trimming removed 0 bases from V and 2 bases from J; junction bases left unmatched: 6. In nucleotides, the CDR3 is TGTGCCAGCAGCGTAGACCCCGGGACAGGGGGAAACACTGAAGCTTTCTTT. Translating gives CASSVDPGTGGNTEAFF.

The CDR3 spells CASSERERGLEQYF. CDR3 DNA sequence: TGTGCCAGCAGTGAAAGGGAAAGGGGCCTCGAGCAGTACTTC. V usage is TRBV6-1 and J usage is TRBJ2-7; D might be TRBD1 (5 bases). CDR1 and CDR2 (germline): MNHNS, SASEGT. Trimming left V 2 bases short and J 6 bases short, with 14 bases between. The CDR3 is made up of 14 amino acids.

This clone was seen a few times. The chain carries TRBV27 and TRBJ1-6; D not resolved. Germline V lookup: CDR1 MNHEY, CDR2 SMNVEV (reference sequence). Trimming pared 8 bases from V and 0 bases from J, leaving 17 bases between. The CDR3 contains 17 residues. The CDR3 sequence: CASGHTAARSYNSPLHF. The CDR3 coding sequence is TGTGCCAGCGGTCATACAGCCGCCCGCTCCTATAATTCACCCCTCCACTTT.

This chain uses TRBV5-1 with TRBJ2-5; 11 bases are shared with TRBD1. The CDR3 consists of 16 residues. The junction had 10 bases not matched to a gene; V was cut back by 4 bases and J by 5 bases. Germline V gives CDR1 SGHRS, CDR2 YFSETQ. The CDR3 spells CASSGTGTGGSETQYF. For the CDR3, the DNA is TGCGCCAGCAGCGGAACCGGGACAGGGGGGTCGGAGACCCAGTACTTC.